Following are 21 T cell receptor beta chains from one sample sequenced in a study of cytomegalovirus exposure and HLA in healthy donors. This PCR relied on a set of 60 Vbeta primers and 13 Jbeta primers. This table comes from immunoSEQ multiplex PCR, and its TCRdb copy is limited to in-frame clones, with some not included. The sample carries more than 100,000 clones, about 73% recorded once. Sequencing was performed on PBMCs. The receptors were sampled from a woman aged 45-65 years in good health and CMV-seropositive.

This clone was seen once. The sample contains more than one DNA sequence encoding this CDR3. The rearrangement joins TRBV9 to TRBJ1-1; D not certain. The CDR3 contains 16 residues. The germline V gene has CDR1 SGDLS and CDR2 YYNGEE. Trimming removed 1 base from V and 4 bases from J, with 17 bases in between. The CDR3 nucleotides are TGTGCCAGCAGCGTATACGCATCCCTAGGAGGCACTGAAGCTTTCTTT. Translating it yields CASSVYASLGGTEAFF.

The CDR3 loop is CASSEAAQDSYEQYF. The CDR3 DNA sequence: TGTGCCAGCAGTGAAGCGGCACAGGACAGCTACGAGCAGTACTTC. The chain has TRBV6-1 and TRBJ2-7, with D perhaps matching TRBD1 (6 bases). With 0 bases removed from V and 3 bases from J, the gap between germline ends came to 12 bases. CDR3 length: 15 amino acids. CDR1 is MNHNS, CDR2 SASEGT, per germline.

The chain carries TRBV11-2 and TRBJ1-4; D is uncertain. This CDR3 contains 15 residues. In germline, CDR1 is SGHAT, CDR2 FQNNGV. Between the trimmed V and J ends, which lost 3 bases and 0 bases, there was a span of 8 bases. This chain's CDR3 is CASSFSRATNEKLFF. The CDR3 DNA follows: TGTGCCAGCAGCTTCTCACGGGCAACTAATGAAAAACTGTTTTTT.

This CDR3 is CASSVTDRAETQYF. In DNA form, the CDR3 reads TGTGCCAGCAGCGTGACGGACAGGGCAGAGACCCAGTACTTC. The chain recombines TRBV9 with TRBJ2-5; 8 nucleotides line up with TRBD1. This CDR3 has 14 amino acids. Germline V gene sequence: CDR1 SGDLS, CDR2 YYNGEE. After removal of 2 bases from V and 4 bases from J, the junction contained 4 bases not matched to a gene.

This chain uses TRBV5-1 with TRBJ1-1; possibly TRBD1 for D (5 bases). CDR3 length: 13 residues. The V gene's germline CDR1 is SGHRS and CDR2 YFSETQ. Trimming removed 4 bases at V and 6 bases at J, with 13 bases between. The CDR3 sequence: CASSGGTGAEAFF. In nucleotides, the CDR3 is TGCGCCAGCAGCGGGGGAACGGGGGCTGAAGCTTTCTTT.

This clone has just a few counts. The chain couples TRBV7-2 to TRBJ1-2, with D possibly being TRBD1 (6 bases). Germline V gene sequence: CDR1 SGHTA, CDR2 FQGNSA. The CDR3 extends over 14 amino acids. V was clipped by 7 bases and J by 3 bases, with 15 bases between them. CDR3 residues: CASTRQGLDYGYTF. The CDR3 DNA sequence: TGTGCCAGCACCAGGCAGGGGCTTGACTATGGCTACACCTTC.

V and J are TRBV10-3 and TRBJ2-5; D possibly corresponds to TRBD2 (7 bases). The CDR3 is 15 amino acids. Trimming stripped 0 bases from V and 5 bases from J, with 13 bases between. Germline CDR1 ENHRY, CDR2 SYGVKD. CDR3 sequence (DNA): TGTGCCATCAGTGAGTCGGGCGGGGGCGGGGAGACCCAGTACTTC. Translating it yields CAISESGGGGETQYF.

The genes are TRBV19 and TRBJ2-5; possibly TRBD2 for D (5 bases). With 8 bases removed from V and 3 bases from J, the gap between germline ends came to 7 bases. The CDR3 consists of 11 residues. Germline CDR1 and CDR2: LNHDA and SQIVND (reference sequence). The chain's CDR3 is CASAREETQYF. The CDR3 nucleotides read TGTGCCAGTGCGAGGGAAGAGACCCAGTACTTC.

The chain employs TRBV5-6 and TRBJ1-5, with D perhaps matching TRBD1 (5 bases). Germline CDR1 SGHDT, CDR2 YYEEEE. V was shortened by 2 bases and J by 0 bases, with 18 bases between the two germline ends. The CDR3 is made up of 18 amino acids. CDR3: CASSFEGRRGDSNQPQHF. In DNA form, the CDR3 reads TGTGCCAGCAGCTTCGAGGGGAGGCGGGGAGATAGCAATCAGCCCCAGCATTTT.

The genes are TRBV9 and TRBJ1-4; perhaps TRBD1 as D (6 bases). Germline CDR1 and CDR2: SGDLS and YYNGEE. Trimming cost V 0 bases and J 7 bases, with 13 bases left between them. The CDR3 runs 15 residues. CDR3 sequence: CASSVGIGGGEKLFF. In DNA form, the CDR3 reads TGTGCCAGCAGCGTAGGAATAGGGGGTGGTGAAAAACTGTTTTTT.

The rearrangement uses TRBV19 and TRBJ2-2; 9 bases match TRBD2. The CDR3 totals 16 residues. CDR1 is LNHDA and CDR2 is SQIVND in the germline V gene (reference sequence). Unmatched junction bases numbered 6, after V lost 6 bases and J lost 1 base. CDR3 sequence (DNA): TGTGCCAGTAGAATCGCAGCGGGGGGGAACACCGGGGAGCTGTTTTTT. Translated, it gives CASRIAAGGNTGELFF. Supplemented by reference TRBV19 and TRBJ2-2, the full variable domain reads DGGITQSPKYLFRKEGQNVTLSCEQNLNHDAMYWYRQDPGQGLRLIYYSQIVNDFQKGDIAEGYSVSREKKESFPLTVTSAQKNPTAFYLCASRIAAGGNTGELFFGEGSRLTVL.

The CDR3 nucleotides read TGTGCTAGTGGTTTGGGATCCCCGGGACTCAATACGCAGTATTTT. Amino acid sequence: CASGLGSPGLNTQYF. V and J are TRBV12-5 and TRBJ2-3; a possible D gene is TRBD2 (6 bases). The CDR3 length is 15 residues. Trimming removed 1 base at V and 7 bases at J, with 15 bases between. CDR1 is LGHNT, CDR2 FRNRAP, per germline.

CDR3 loop: CASRSSYEQYF. DNA of the CDR3: TGTGCCAGCAGATCGAGCTACGAGCAGTACTTC. This chain connects TRBV7-9 to TRBJ2-7; the D is unclear. This CDR3 has 11 residues. Trimming cost V 6 bases and J 3 bases, with 6 bases left between them. The germline CDR1 and CDR2 sequences are SEHNR and FQNEAQ (reference sequence).

This chain joins TRBV19 and TRBJ1-1; D gene ambiguous. V was trimmed by 2 bases and J by 7 bases, leaving 11 bases between them. Germline V lookup: CDR1 LNHDA, CDR2 SQIVND (reference sequence). This CDR3 comprises 13 residues. The CDR3 nucleotides are TGTGCCAGTAGTATAAGGGCGGGAAGTGAAGCTTTCTTT. It yields the protein CASSIRAGSEAFF.

J is TRBJ2-7 and V is TRBV11-2; no definite D call. CDR1 is SGHAT, CDR2 FQNNGV, per germline. The V end lost 0 bases, the J end lost 0 bases, and 9 bases lay between the germline ends. This CDR3 is 15 amino acids long. CDR3 protein: CASSLDLRSSYEQYF. The CDR3 coding sequence is TGTGCCAGCAGCTTAGATCTTAGGAGCTCCTACGAGCAGTACTTC.

The rearrangement joins TRBV7-6 to TRBJ1-2, with 7 nucleotides matching TRBD1. V gave up 7 bases and J gave up 8 bases; unmatched junction bases: 7. Germline CDR1 and CDR2: SGHVS and FNYEAQ. This CDR3 contains 12 residues. The CDR3 nucleotides read TGTGCCAGCACCACGACAGGGACCGGCTACACCTTC. Protein sequence: CASTTTGTGYTF.

Notes on this clone: Different DNA sequences within this sample yield the same CDR3. The V call is TRBV10-3, the J call TRBJ2-7, with 10 bases that match TRBD1. Germline trimming cut 5 bases from V and 5 bases from J; bases unmatched to any gene: 3. CDR3 length: 13 residues. The germline V gene has CDR1 ENHRY and CDR2 SYGVKD. The CDR3: CAISPGTGDEQYF. CDR3 in DNA: TGTGCCATCAGTCCCGGGACAGGGGACGAGCAGTACTTC.

The rearrangement uses TRBV2 and TRBJ2-2; 7 positions agree with TRBD1. The germline V gene has CDR1 SNHLY and CDR2 FYNNEI. V lost 0 bases and J lost 5; bases outside the gene matches: 3. The CDR3 consists of 15 residues. Written as DNA, the CDR3 is TGTGCCAGCAGTGAAGCGGTGACAGGGACCGGGGAGCTGTTTTTT. Its translation is CASSEAVTGTGELFF.

The gene calls are TRBV6-5 and TRBJ1-6, with 7 bases identical to TRBD1. CDR1 is MNHEY and CDR2 is SVGAGI in the germline V gene. The V gene end was trimmed by 5 bases and the J gene end by 8 bases; junction bases not matched to a gene: 3. The CDR3 length is 13 residues. Here the CDR3 DNA reads TGTGCCAGCAGTGTCGACAGGGATTCACCCCTCCACTTT. It codes for CASSVDRDSPLHF.

Remarks on this clone: Germline and junction disagree at one end, which may indicate a read error. This rearrangement joins TRBV7-9 to TRBJ2-7; D is perhaps TRBD2 (5 bases). Germline-derived CDR1 and CDR2 are SEHNR and FQNEAQ (reference sequence). The CDR3 is 16 residues long. CDR3 sequence: CSSSFETWTVSYEQYF. The CDR3 coding sequence is TGTTCCAGCAGCTTCGAGACTTGGACTGTGTCCTACGAGCAGTACTTC.

This clone occurred a few times. This chain connects TRBV2 to TRBJ1-4, with D hard to call. Trimming took off 8 bases at V and 16 bases at J, with 14 bases between the two ends. The CDR3 loop spans 10 amino acids. CDR1 and CDR2 from the germline V gene are SNHLY and FYNNEI. CDR3 in amino acids: CASPPPVPFF. The CDR3 coding sequence is TGTGCCAGCCCTCCTCCGGTTCCGTTTTTT.